The 26 T cell receptor beta chains in this list originate from one sample, sequenced in a study of T-cell reconstitution after alpha-beta-depleted transplantation in children. Library preparation (for TCRbeta) was performed with unique molecular identifiers. TCRdb itself ran the PCR reads through MiXCR, one entry per CDR3 protein. Of nearly 550,000 distinct CDR3 sequences in the sample, approximately 16% were seen once. The sample in question was PBMCs from the stem cell graft donor, obtained from the stem cell graft. The source is a human donor who donated a stem cell graft to a child with acute lymphoblastic leukemia.

This clonotype has a handful of counts. The V call is TRBV24-1, the J call TRBJ2-1; TRBD1 agrees at 8 bases. In germline, CDR1 is KGHDR, CDR2 SFDVKD. Germline trimming cut 4 bases from V and 4 bases from J; bases unmatched to any gene: 5. This CDR3 has 15 amino acids. CDR3 coding DNA: TGTGCCACCAGTGAATCCGGGACAGGTTACAATGAGCAGTTCTTC. Its protein is CATSESGTGYNEQFF.

This clonotype was counted at least ten times. This chain connects TRBV5-4 to TRBJ2-1; D may be TRBD1 or TRBD2 (5 bases each). Germline CDR1 and CDR2: SGHNT and YYREEE (reference sequence). The CDR3 is 15 residues long. With 3 bases removed from V and 4 bases from J, the gap between germline ends came to 14 bases. The CDR3 nucleotides read TGTGCCAGCAGCTCCTCGGGGACCTATTACAATGAGCAGTTCTTC. Its translation is CASSSSGTYYNEQFF.

In this sample, this clonotype turned up a few times. J is TRBJ2-7 and V is TRBV11-2, with 10 bases lining up with TRBD2. This CDR3 is 15 amino acids long. V dropped 6 bases and J dropped 4; count of bases not matched to a gene: 9. Germline V gives CDR1 SGHAT, CDR2 FQNNGV. The CDR3 sequence: CASRTPGLAFYEQYF. In DNA, the CDR3 is TGTGCCAGCAGAACCCCGGGACTAGCGTTTTACGAGCAGTACTTC.

The chain has TRBV12-3 or TRBV12-4 and TRBJ2-7; D call uncertain. The ends were cut back, 6 bases at V and 4 bases at J, with 16 bases in the middle. The length of the CDR3 is 14 residues. The CDR3 spells CASRTDPGEYEQYF. The CDR3 DNA follows: TGTGCCAGCAGGACGGACCCTGGGGAATACGAGCAGTACTTC.

This chain links TRBV6-5 with TRBJ2-1; unclear D gene. The germline CDR1 and CDR2 sequences are MNHEY and SVGAGI. There are 17 residues in the CDR3. V was shortened by 4 bases and J by 3 bases, with 19 bases between the two germline ends. The CDR3 spells CASSFDPLERSYNEQFF. The CDR3 coding sequence is TGTGCCAGCAGTTTTGACCCCCTCGAACGGAGCTACAATGAGCAGTTCTTC.

This clonotype was seen ten or more times. Here the CDR3 DNA reads TGCGCCAGCAGCTTGGAGGGACCGAACACTGAAGCTTTCTTT. It is translated as CASSLEGPNTEAFF. The chain has TRBV5-1 and TRBJ1-1; D perhaps matches TRBD1 (5 bases). This CDR3 contains 14 residues. V lost 0 bases and J 1 base, leaving 7 bases between the germline ends. In germline, CDR1 is SGHRS, CDR2 YFSETQ.

This clonotype came up a few times. This chain connects TRBV5-1 to TRBJ1-1; 7 bases line up with TRBD1. V shed 4 bases and J 1 base; nucleotides not matched to a gene: 7. The CDR3 loop spans 15 amino acids. Germline V lookup: CDR1 SGHRS, CDR2 YFSETQ. The CDR3 nucleotides read TGCGCCAGCAGCGAGGAACAGGGGCAGAACACTGAAGCTTTCTTT. Its protein product is CASSEEQGQNTEAFF.

The table lists this clonotype with a few counts. The chain employs TRBV13 and TRBJ1-1; 8 bases match TRBD1. V shed 5 bases and J 3 bases; nucleotides not matched to a gene: 8. The CDR3 loop spans 15 amino acids. The germline V gene has CDR1 PRHDT and CDR2 FYEKMQ (reference sequence). CDR3 amino acids: CASSAGQGGDTEAFF. The CDR3 DNA sequence: TGTGCCAGCAGCGCCGGACAGGGAGGGGACACTGAAGCTTTCTTT.

The chain employs TRBV12-5 and TRBJ2-1; the match to TRBD2 covers 8 bases. Germline V gene lookup returns CDR1 LGHNT and CDR2 FRNRAP. V was clipped by 11 bases and J by 2 bases; unmatched bases: 8. The CDR3 runs to 14 residues. Here the CDR3 reads CAPLAVLTYNEQFF. The DNA for the CDR3 is TGTGCTCCACTAGCGGTCCTTACCTACAATGAGCAGTTCTTC. The full variable domain, rest sourced from reference TRBV12-5 and TRBJ2-1, is DARVTQTPRHKVTEMGQEVTMRCQPILGHNTVFWYRQTMMQGLELLAYFRNRAPLDDSGMPKDRFSAEMPDATLATLKIQPSEPRDSAVYFCAPLAVLTYNEQFFGPGTRLTVL.

This clonotype was picked up one time. This chain joins TRBV10-3 and TRBJ2-3; D possibly matches TRBD1 or TRBD2 (6 bases each). Trimming removed 8 bases at V and 6 bases at J, with 24 bases between. The length of the CDR3 is 16 residues. Germline V gene data show CDR1 as ENHRY and CDR2 as SYGVKD. The CDR3 region is CAIGGPRLGTGDTQYF. In nucleotides, the CDR3 is TGTGCCATCGGGGGCCCCCGACTAGGGACCGGGGATACGCAGTATTTT.

The genes are TRBV27 and TRBJ1-2; 10 nucleotides align to TRBD1. Germline values: CDR1 MNHEY, CDR2 SMNVEV (reference sequence). With 8 bases clipped from V and 4 bases from J, the junction kept 7 bases outside the gene matches. The CDR3 covers 14 residues. The DNA of the CDR3 is TGTGCCAGCCGTCGGGACAGGGGACCCTATGGCTACACCTTC. This translates into CASRRDRGPYGYTF.

The CDR3 nucleotides read TGTTCAGCGGGAGGGGGAGAGACCCAGTACTTC. This encodes CSAGGGETQYF. The gene calls are TRBV7-7 and TRBJ2-5, with 10 bases lining up with TRBD2. This CDR3 region has 11 residues. CDR1 is SSHAT and CDR2 is FNYEAQ in the germline V gene (reference sequence).

This clonotype came up a few times. V gene TRBV29-1 combines with J gene TRBJ1-1; D ambiguous. The CDR3 length is 12 residues. CDR1 is SQVTM, CDR2 ANQGSEA, per germline. V was pared by 4 bases and J by 4 bases, with 10 bases between. The CDR3: CSVVDGRTEAFF. DNA of the CDR3: TGCAGCGTTGTGGACGGCCGCACTGAAGCTTTCTTT. Using reference TRBV29-1 and TRBJ1-1 for the parts outside the CDR3, the full variable domain is SAVISQKPSRDICQRGTSLTIQCQVDSQVTMMFWYRQQPGQSLTLIATANQGSEATYESGFVIDKFPISRPNLTFSTLTVSNMSPEDSSIYLCSVVDGRTEAFFGQGTRLTVV.

The J gene is TRBJ2-2, the V gene TRBV9, with unresolved D. Germline V lookup: CDR1 SGDLS, CDR2 YYNGEE. The CDR3 spans 15 residues. Trimming shortened V by 0 bases and J by 5 bases, and 11 bases separated the two germline ends. The CDR3 is CASSVGAQRTGELFF. DNA of the CDR3: TGTGCCAGCAGCGTAGGGGCCCAACGAACCGGGGAGCTGTTTTTT.

The chain recombines TRBV2 with TRBJ1-2; D remains unclear. CDR1 is SNHLY, CDR2 FYNNEI, per germline. The CDR3 spans 16 residues. V was trimmed by 5 bases and J by 3 bases, leaving 19 bases between them. CDR3 protein: CASSRLRVGKDYGYTF. Written as DNA, the CDR3 is TGTGCCAGCAGTAGATTACGGGTGGGGAAGGACTATGGCTACACCTTC. The full variable domain, in which reference TRBV2 and TRBJ1-2 provide the parts outside the CDR3, is EPEVTQTPSHQVTQMGQEVILRCVPISNHLYFYWYRQILGQKVEFLVSFYNNEISEKSEIFDDQFSVERPDGSNFTLKIRSTKLEDSAMYFCASSRLRVGKDYGYTFGSGTRLTVV.

The chain links TRBV24-1 to TRBJ1-4; 7 positions agree with TRBD1. Germline trimming cut 9 bases from V and 5 bases from J; bases unmatched to any gene: 5. Germline V CDR1 and CDR2: KGHDR, SFDVKD. The CDR3 sequence is 13 residues long. The CDR3 DNA is TGTGCCACCCCCGGGACAGAGAATGAAAAACTGTTTTTT. This sequence encodes CATPGTENEKLFF.

A single count supports this clonotype. The CDR3 loop reads CAWSAGLGFSDTQYF. The CDR3 bases are TGTGCCTGGAGTGCTGGACTAGGTTTTTCAGATACGCAGTATTTT. The chain uses TRBV30 and TRBJ2-3, with TRBD2 matching 7 bases. Losses at the gene ends were 1 base for V and 4 bases for J; bases not matched to a gene: 8. Germline assignment: CDR1 GTSNPN and CDR2 SVGIG (reference sequence). The CDR3 sequence is 15 residues long.

This chain uses TRBV20-1 with TRBJ2-7, with 10 positions matching TRBD2. This CDR3 comprises 15 residues. Germline lookup yields CDR1 DFQATT and CDR2 SNEGSKA (reference sequence). Germline trimming cut 6 bases from V and 0 bases from J; bases unmatched to any gene: 8. Here the CDR3 reads CSAPRLAGHSYEQYF. Here the CDR3 DNA reads TGCAGTGCGCCCCGACTAGCGGGCCACTCCTACGAGCAGTACTTC.

The gene calls are TRBV5-1 and TRBJ2-7; possibly TRBD2 for D (5 bases). The CDR3 covers 14 residues. Trimming shortened V by 2 bases and J by 2 bases, and 11 bases separated the two germline ends. Germline V CDR1 and CDR2: SGHRS, YFSETQ. The CDR3 coding sequence is TGCGCCAGCAGCTTCTTCGGGAAAACCTACGAGCAGTACTTC. Translation: CASSFFGKTYEQYF. Variable domain in full (rest from reference TRBV5-1 and TRBJ2-7): KAGVTQTPRYLIKTRGQQVTLSCSPISGHRSVSWYQQTPGQGLQFLFEYFSETQRNKGNFPGRFSGRQFSNSRSEMNVSTLELGDSALYLCASSFFGKTYEQYFGPGTRLTVT.

This clonotype showed up just a few times. J is TRBJ2-5 and V is TRBV3-1, with D uncertain. The V gene's germline CDR1 is LGHDT and CDR2 YNNKEL (reference sequence). This CDR3 comprises 14 residues. Deletions cut 2 bases from V and 7 bases from J, with 14 bases between. The CDR3 here is CASSQPATSGTQYF. The DNA of the CDR3 is TGTGCCAGCAGCCAACCGGCGACGAGTGGGACCCAGTACTTC.

This clonotype turned up a few times. This chain joins TRBV29-1 and TRBJ2-7; TRBD2 aligns across 12 bases. Unmatched junction bases numbered 6, after V lost 6 bases and J lost 0 bases. The CDR3 has 15 residues. Looked up from germline, CDR1 is SQVTM and CDR2 is ANQGSEA. The CDR3 sequence is CSVAGLAGSSYEQYF. DNA for the CDR3: TGCAGCGTCGCGGGACTAGCGGGTAGCTCCTACGAGCAGTACTTC.

The chain has TRBV27 and TRBJ2-1, with 7 bases identical to TRBD2. The V gene end was trimmed by 5 bases and the J gene end by 12 bases; junction bases not matched to a gene: 10. CDR1 is MNHEY, CDR2 SMNVEV, per germline (reference sequence). CDR3 length: 13 amino acids. CDR3 amino acids: CASSPEERDVQFF. CDR3 nucleotide sequence: TGTGCCAGCAGTCCGGAGGAGCGGGACGTGCAGTTCTTC.

This chain uses TRBV5-1 with TRBJ2-7; 7 bases are shared with TRBD1. Germline CDR1 reads SGHRS; CDR2 reads YFSETQ. The junction had 6 bases not matched to a gene; V was cut back by 0 bases and J by 3 bases. The CDR3 has 15 residues. In nucleotides, the CDR3 is TGCGCCAGCAGCTTGGCCGAGGGGGCTCGCTACGAGCAGTACTTC. Translating it yields CASSLAEGARYEQYF.

The rearrangement joins TRBV12-3 or TRBV12-4 to TRBJ2-7, with a weak D call TRBD1 (6 bases). Trimming left V 0 bases short and J 0 bases short, with 9 bases between. This CDR3 is 15 amino acids long. Written as DNA, the CDR3 is TGTGCCAGCAGTTTAGCGGACAGACTCTCCTACGAGCAGTACTTC. Residues: CASSLADRLSYEQYF.

This clonotype was picked up one time. The chain recombines TRBV6-2 or TRBV6-3 with TRBJ2-1, with 15 bases that match TRBD2. This CDR3 has 17 residues. The junction had 7 bases not matched to a gene; V was cut back by 4 bases and J by 6 bases. From germline, CDR1 is MNHEY and CDR2 SVGEGT. As DNA, the CDR3 is TGTGCCAGCAGTTCGGGACTAGCGGGAGGAGGGCTCAATGAGCAGTTCTTC. Protein sequence: CASSSGLAGGGLNEQFF.

The chain is built from TRBV18 and TRBJ1-1; 9 positions match TRBD1. Germline V CDR1 and CDR2: KGHSH, LQKENI. This CDR3 contains 17 residues. Trimming took 0 bases from V and 1 from J; bases not matched to a gene: 6. The CDR3 sequence is CASSPPGQGLWNTEAFF. The CDR3, as DNA: TGTGCCAGCTCACCACCGGGACAGGGTCTGTGGAACACTGAAGCTTTCTTT.